Below, one T cell receptor beta chain is given with its context. Its specificity is unknown. The sample comes from a study of shared clonotypes between healthy human individuals. Study overall: CD4 naive and CD4 memory each took three plates per donor, while CD8 naive took two and CD8 memory one. Study-wide results and caveats: Compared with clonotypes that all four donors shared, non-shared clonotypes had lower generation probabilities. Sharing across a few donors was seen in roughly 5.2% of naive CD4 clonotypes.

The CDR3 sequence is 13 residues long. Germline V gene data show CDR1 as MNHEY and CDR2 as SMNVEV (reference sequence). Trimming cost V 5 bases and J 7 bases, with 14 bases left between them. Only CD45RO-negative cells positively selected for CCR7 counted as naive CD8 cells, so terminally differentiated effector memory CD45RA+ cells were excluded. Every donor, a Caucasian adult, lived in Nashville, Tennessee. Method: immunoSEQ multiplex PCR; TCRdb's copy keeps in-frame clones and lacks some. The repertoire consists of around 700,000 clones, with roughly 94% occurring once and the leading ten covering 24%.

This TCR derives from a man under 40 in good health. What was sequenced was naive CD8+ T cells sorted from blood. The chain links TRBV27 to TRBJ2-5; D remains ambiguous. DNA of the CDR3: TGTGCCAGCAGTAAGGGATCTCAATGGACCCAGTACTTC. Amino acid sequence: CASSKGSQWTQYF.